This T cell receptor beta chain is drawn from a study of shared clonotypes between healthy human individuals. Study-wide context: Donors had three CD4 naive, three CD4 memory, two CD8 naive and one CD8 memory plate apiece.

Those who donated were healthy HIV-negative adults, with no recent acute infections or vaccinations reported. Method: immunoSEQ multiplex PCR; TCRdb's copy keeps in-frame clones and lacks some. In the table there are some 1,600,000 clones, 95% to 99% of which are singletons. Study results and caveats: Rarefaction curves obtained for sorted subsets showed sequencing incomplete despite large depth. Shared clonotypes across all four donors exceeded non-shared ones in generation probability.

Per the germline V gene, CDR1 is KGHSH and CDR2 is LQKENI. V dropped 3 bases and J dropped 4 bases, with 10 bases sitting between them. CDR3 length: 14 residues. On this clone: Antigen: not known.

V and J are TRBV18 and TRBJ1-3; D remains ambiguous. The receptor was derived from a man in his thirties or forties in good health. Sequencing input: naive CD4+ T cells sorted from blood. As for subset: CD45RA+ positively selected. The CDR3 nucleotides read TGTGCCAGCTCACCGGAGGGCGGGGGAAACACCATATATTTT. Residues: CASSPEGGGNTIYF.